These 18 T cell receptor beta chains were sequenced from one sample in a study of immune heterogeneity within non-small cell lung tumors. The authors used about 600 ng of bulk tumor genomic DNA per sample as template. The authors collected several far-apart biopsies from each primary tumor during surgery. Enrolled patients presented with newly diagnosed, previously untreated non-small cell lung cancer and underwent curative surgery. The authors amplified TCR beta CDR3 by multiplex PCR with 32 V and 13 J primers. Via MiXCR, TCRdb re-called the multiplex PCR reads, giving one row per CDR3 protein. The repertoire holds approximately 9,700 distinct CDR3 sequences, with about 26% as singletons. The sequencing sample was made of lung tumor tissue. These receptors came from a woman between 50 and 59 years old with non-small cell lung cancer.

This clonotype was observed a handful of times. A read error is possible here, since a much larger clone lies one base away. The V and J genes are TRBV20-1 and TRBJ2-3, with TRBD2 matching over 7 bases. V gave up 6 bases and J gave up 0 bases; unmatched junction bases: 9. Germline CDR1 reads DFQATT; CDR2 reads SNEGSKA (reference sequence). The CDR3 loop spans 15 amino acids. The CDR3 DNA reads TGCAGTGCCCGCAAGCTGCGGGAGAGCACAGATACGCAGTATTTT. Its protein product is CSARKLRESTDTQYF.

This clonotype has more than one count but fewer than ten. This chain's CDR3 is CASSLVPNTIYF. The CDR3 bases are TGTGCCAGCAGCTTAGTCCCAAACACCATATATTTT. This chain joins TRBV7-9 and TRBJ1-3; D gene unclear. Trimming left V 1 base short and J 6 bases short, with 4 bases between. Germline values: CDR1 SEHNR, CDR2 FQNEAQ (reference sequence). CDR3 size: 12 residues.

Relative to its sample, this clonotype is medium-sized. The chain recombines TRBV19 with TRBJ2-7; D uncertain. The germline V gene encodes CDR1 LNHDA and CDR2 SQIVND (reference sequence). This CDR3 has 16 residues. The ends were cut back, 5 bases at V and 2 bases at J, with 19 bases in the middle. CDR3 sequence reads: CASSPILTRATYEQYF. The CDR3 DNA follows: TGTGCCAGTAGTCCAATATTAACCCGAGCGACCTACGAGCAGTACTTC. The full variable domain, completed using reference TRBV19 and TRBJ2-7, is DGGITQSPKYLFRKEGQNVTLSCEQNLNHDAMYWYRQDPGQGLRLIYYSQIVNDFQKGDIAEGYSVSREKKESFPLTVTSAQKNPTAFYLCASSPILTRATYEQYFGPGTRLTVT.

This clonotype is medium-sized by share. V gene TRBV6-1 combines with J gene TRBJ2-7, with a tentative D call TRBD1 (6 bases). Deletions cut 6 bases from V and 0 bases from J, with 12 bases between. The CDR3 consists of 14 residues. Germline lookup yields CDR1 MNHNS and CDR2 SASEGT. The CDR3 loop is CASRDSRNSYEQYF. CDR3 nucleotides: TGTGCCAGCAGGGACAGCAGGAACTCCTACGAGCAGTACTTC.

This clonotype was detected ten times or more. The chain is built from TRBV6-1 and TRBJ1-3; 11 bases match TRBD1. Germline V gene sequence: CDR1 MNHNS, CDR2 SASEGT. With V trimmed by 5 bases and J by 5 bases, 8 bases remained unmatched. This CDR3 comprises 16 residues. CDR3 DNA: TGTGCCAGCAGTTACCGGACAGGGGGCGATCGAAACACCATATATTTT. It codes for CASSYRTGGDRNTIYF.

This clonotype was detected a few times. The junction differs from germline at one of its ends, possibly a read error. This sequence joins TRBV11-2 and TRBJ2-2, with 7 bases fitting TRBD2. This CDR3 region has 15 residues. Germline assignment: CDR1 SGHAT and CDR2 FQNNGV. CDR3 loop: CSSRWLAENTGELFF. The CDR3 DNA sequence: TGTTCCAGCAGATGGCTAGCGGAGAACACCGGGGAGCTGTTTTTT.

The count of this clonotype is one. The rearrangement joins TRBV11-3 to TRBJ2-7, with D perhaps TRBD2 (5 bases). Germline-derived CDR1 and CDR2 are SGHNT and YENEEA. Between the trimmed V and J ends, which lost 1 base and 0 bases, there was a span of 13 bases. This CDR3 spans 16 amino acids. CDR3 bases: TGTGCCAGCAGCTTAGGGGCCAGCCGGGACTCCTACGAGCAGTACTTC. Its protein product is CASSLGASRDSYEQYF.

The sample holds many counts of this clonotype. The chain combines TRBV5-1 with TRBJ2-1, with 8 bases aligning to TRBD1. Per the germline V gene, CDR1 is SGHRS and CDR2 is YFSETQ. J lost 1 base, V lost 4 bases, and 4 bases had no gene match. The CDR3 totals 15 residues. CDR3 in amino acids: CASSGGQGSYNEQFF. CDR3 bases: TGCGCCAGCAGCGGAGGACAGGGTTCCTACAATGAGCAGTTCTTC.

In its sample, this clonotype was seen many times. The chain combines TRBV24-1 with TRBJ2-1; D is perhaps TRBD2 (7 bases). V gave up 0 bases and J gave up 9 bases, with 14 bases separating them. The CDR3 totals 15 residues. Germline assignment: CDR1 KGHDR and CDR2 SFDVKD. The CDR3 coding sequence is TGTGCCACCAGTGATTTGAGGGGGGGGGCGAGTGAGCAGTTCTTC. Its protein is CATSDLRGGASEQFF.

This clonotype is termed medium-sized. The CDR3 bases are TGTGCCTGGAGATCCCGACAGGTCTCCTACGAGCAGTACTTC. Translating it yields CAWRSRQVSYEQYF. This chain connects TRBV30 to TRBJ2-7, with D tentatively TRBD1 (6 bases). The germline V gene has CDR1 GTSNPN and CDR2 SVGIG (reference sequence). Trimming removed 3 bases from V and 0 bases from J, with 12 bases in between. CDR3 length: 14 amino acids.

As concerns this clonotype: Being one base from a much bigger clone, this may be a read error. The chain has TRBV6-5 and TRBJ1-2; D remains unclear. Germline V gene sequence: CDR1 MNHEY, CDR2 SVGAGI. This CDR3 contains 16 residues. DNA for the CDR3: TGTGCCAGCATTTACCCAACCTCGACGGGTAACTATGGCTACACCTTC. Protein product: CASIYPTSTGNYGYTF.

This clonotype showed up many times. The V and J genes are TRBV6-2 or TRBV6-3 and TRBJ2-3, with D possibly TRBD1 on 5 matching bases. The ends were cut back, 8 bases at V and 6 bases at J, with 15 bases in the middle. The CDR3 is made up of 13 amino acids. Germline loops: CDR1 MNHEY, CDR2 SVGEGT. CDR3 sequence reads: CASLATVVDTQYF. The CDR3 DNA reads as TGTGCCAGCCTCGCGACAGTAGTGGATACGCAGTATTTT.

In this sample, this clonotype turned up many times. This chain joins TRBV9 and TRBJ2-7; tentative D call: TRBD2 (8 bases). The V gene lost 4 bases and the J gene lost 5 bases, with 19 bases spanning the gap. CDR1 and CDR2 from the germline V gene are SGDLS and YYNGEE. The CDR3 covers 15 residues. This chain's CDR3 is CASSISGTAADEQYF. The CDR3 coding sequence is TGTGCCAGCAGCATTAGCGGGACAGCTGCCGACGAGCAGTACTTC.

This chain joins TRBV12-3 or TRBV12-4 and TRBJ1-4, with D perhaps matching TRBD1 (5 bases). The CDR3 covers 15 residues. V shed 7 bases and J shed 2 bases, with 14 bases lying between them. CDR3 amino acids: CASKPKGWTNEKLFF. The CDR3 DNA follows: TGTGCCAGCAAACCCAAGGGGTGGACTAATGAAAAACTGTTTTTT.

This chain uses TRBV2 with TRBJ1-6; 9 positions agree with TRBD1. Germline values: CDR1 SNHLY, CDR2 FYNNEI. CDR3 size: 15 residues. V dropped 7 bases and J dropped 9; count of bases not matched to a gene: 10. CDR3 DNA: TGTGCCAGCACCCAAAAGACAGGGGGGATTTCACCCCTCCACTTT. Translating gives CASTQKTGGISPLHF.

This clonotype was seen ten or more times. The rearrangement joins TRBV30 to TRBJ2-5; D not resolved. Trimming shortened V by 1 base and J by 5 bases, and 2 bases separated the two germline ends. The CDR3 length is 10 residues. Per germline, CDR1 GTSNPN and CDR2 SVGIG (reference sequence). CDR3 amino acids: CAWSDETQYF. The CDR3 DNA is TGTGCCTGGAGTGATGAGACCCAGTACTTC.

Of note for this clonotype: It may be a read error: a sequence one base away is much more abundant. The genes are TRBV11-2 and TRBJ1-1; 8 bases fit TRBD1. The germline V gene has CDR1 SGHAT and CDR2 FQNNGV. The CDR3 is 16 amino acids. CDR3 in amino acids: CASSIQGAGMNTESFF. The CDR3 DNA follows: TGTGCCAGCAGCATTCAGGGGGCCGGAATGAACACTGAATCTTTCTTT.

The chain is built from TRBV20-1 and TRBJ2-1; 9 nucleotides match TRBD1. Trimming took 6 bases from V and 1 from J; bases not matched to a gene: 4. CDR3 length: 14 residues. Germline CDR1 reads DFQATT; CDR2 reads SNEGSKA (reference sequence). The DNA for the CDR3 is TGCAGTGCCCGTGGACAGGGGTCCTACAATGAGCAGTTCTTC. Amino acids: CSARGQGSYNEQFF.